A selection of T cell receptor beta chains follows, all from one sample in a study of T cell responses to AZD1222 COVID-19 vaccine. Sequencing used immunoSEQ multiplex PCR; TCRdb keeps in-frame clones, though not all of them. The table includes about 110,000 clones, roughly 90% detected once. The source was peripheral blood, collected on day 0 of AZD1222 vaccination. The receptors stem from an adult in good health. Both conserved end residues are part of each CDR3. The D gene is left open where the match is weak. Rows may omit the clone size; those that give it use once, few, many or a size class.

v_call d_call clone_size cdr3_aa
TRBV28 TRBD1 NA CASIPDRGRSYEQYF
TRBV27 TRBD1 NA CASTRWMGQGAYSPLHF
TRBV9 TRBD1 once CASSYEPGQGGADTQYF
TRBV4-2 NA NA CASSQGLNTQYF
TRBV29-1 NA NA CSVAPDGTSPLHF
TRBV20-1 NA NA CSARDSREAFF
TRBV5-1 NA once CASSLDFGYQPQHF
TRBV25-1 TRBD1 NA CASSEGQGADYGYTF
TRBV2 NA few CASSERGAGSTDTQYF
TRBV4-2 NA NA CASSQDLNTDTQYF
TRBV4-3 NA NA CASSQEPTMNTGELFF
TRBV10-3 NA NA CAISESQVQVNQPQHF
TRBV24-1 TRBD2 NA CATSDFFGLAGSPNTGELFF
TRBV4-2 NA NA CASSPKGVGADTQYF
TRBV30 NA NA CAWTRRGALNEQFF
TRBV30 NA once CAWRPRATGELFF
TRBV5-1 NA NA CASSLGYGYYEQYF
TRBV30 NA NA CAWSPGHRAKNIQYF
TRBV7-9 NA NA CASGGYEQYF
TRBV5-5 NA NA CASSSETETQYF
TRBV27 TRBD1 NA CASSRSDPGDRGEKLFF
TRBV27 NA NA CASSFGQNTEAFF
TRBV3-1/TRBV3-2 NA NA CASSQGRLGADTQYF
TRBV7-9 TRBD2 NA CASSLASGGYNEQFF
TRBV2 NA once CASSSTGMGQFF
TRBV9 NA NA CASGSPLHF
TRBV9 NA NA CASSVGLGRGETQYF
TRBV29-1 TRBD1 NA CSVLGGQGISGANVLTF
TRBV7-8 NA NA CASSNRAPANEQFF
TRBV19 TRBD1 NA CASSTQTGGAGQPQHF
TRBV7-9 NA NA CASSSQPRGGTEAFF
TRBV5-6 TRBD1 once CASSLRQGGTEAFF
TRBV5-1 TRBD1 NA CASSSLQGYNEQFF
TRBV5-5 NA NA CASSGGSNQPQHF
TRBV18 NA NA CASSTRASNEKLFF
TRBV10-3 NA NA CAISEVGDADTQYF
TRBV13 NA NA CASSTGRVTEAFF
TRBV9 TRBD1 NA CASSPRPGQVNTEAFF
TRBV6-5 NA NA CASSSSKSSGNTIYF
TRBV7-2 TRBD2 NA CASSSLAGVSYEQYF
TRBV29-1 NA NA CSVEKGPVNTEAFF
TRBV6-4 TRBD2 NA CASSDSTGGSALVEQYF
TRBV7-9 NA once CASSTLKETQYF
TRBV29-1 TRBD1 NA CSVAGTANTGELFF
TRBV30 NA NA CAWRAPDRPNQPQHF
TRBV19 NA NA CASSGGAEAFF
TRBV5-5 TRBD2 NA CASSPGLATDTQYF
TRBV12-3/TRBV12-4 NA NA CASSRTLNTEAFF
TRBV18 NA NA CASSPPRDGDSPLHF
TRBV4-2 NA NA CASSQEARSTDTQYF
TRBV7-9 NA NA CASSLWQGSTAFF
TRBV9 NA NA CASSVAGYGYTF
TRBV30 NA NA CAWTGVLGTEAFF